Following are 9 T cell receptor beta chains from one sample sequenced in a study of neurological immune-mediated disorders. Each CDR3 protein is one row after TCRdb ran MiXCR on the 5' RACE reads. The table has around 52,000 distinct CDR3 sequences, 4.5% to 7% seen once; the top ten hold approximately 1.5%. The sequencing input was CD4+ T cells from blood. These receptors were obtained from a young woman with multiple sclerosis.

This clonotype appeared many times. CDR3: CASSLLRTPGQGSVAYNEQFF. CDR3 nucleotide sequence: TGTGCCAGCAGCTTACTGAGGACTCCGGGACAGGGAAGCGTCGCCTACAATGAGCAGTTCTTC. This chain uses TRBV7-9 with TRBJ2-1; 9 bases are a match to TRBD1. This CDR3 region has 21 residues. Germline CDR1 SEHNR, CDR2 FQNEAQ (reference sequence). With V trimmed by 2 bases and J by 2 bases, 19 bases remained unmatched.

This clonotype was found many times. CDR3: CASSDPRGGVYGYTF. CDR3 in DNA: TGTGCCAGCAGCGACCCTCGGGGGGGGGTCTATGGCTACACCTTC. V is TRBV7-2 and J is TRBJ1-2; a weak D match, TRBD1 (5 bases). V was cut by 5 bases and J by 4 bases, with 17 bases left in between. The CDR3 spans 15 residues. The germline CDR1 and CDR2 sequences are SGHTA and FQGNSA. Combining the CDR3 with reference TRBV7-2 and TRBJ1-2 gives the whole variable domain GAGVSQSPSNKVTEKGKDVELRCDPISGHTALYWYRQSLGQGLEFLIYFQGNSAPDKSGLPSDRFSAERTGGSVSTLTIQRTQQEDSAVYLCASSDPRGGVYGYTFGSGTRLTVV.

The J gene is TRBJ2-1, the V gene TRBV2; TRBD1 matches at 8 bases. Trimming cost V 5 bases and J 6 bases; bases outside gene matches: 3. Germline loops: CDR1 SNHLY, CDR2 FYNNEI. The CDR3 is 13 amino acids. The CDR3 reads CASSQTGVNEQFF. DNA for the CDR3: TGTGCCAGCAGTCAGACAGGGGTCAATGAGCAGTTCTTC.

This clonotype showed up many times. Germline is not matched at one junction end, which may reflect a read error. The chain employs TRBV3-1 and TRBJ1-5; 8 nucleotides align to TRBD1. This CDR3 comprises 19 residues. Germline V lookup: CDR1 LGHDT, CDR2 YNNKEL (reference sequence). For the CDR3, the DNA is TGTGCCAGCAGCCAAGAGATTAAGACAGGGGAGAGGAGCAAGCAGCCCCAGCATTTT. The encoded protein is CASSQEIKTGERSKQPQHF.

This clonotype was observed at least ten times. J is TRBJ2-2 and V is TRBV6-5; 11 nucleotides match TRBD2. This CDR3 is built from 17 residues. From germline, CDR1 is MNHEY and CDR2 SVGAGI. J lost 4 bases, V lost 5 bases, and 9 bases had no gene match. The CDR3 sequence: CASSGPRSGGATGELFF. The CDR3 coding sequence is TGTGCCAGCAGTGGTCCCCGTAGCGGGGGGGCCACCGGGGAGCTGTTTTTT.

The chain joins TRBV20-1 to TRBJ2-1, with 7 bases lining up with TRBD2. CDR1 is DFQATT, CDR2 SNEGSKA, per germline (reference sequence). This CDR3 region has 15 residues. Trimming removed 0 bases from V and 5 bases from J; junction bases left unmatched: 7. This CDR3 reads CSARDPAGDHNEQFF. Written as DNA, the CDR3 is TGCAGTGCTAGAGATCCGGCGGGAGACCACAATGAGCAGTTCTTC.

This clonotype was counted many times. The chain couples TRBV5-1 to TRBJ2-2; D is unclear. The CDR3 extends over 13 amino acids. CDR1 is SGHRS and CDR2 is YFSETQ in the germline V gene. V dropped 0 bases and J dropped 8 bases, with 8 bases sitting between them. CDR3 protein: CASSLAPGGELFF. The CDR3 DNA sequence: TGCGCCAGCAGCTTGGCCCCTGGAGGGGAGCTGTTTTTT.

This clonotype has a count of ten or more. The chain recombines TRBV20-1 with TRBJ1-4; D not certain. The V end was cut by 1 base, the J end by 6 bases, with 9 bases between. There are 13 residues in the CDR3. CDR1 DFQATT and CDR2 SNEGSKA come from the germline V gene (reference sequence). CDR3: CSARGRGYEKLFF. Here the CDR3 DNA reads TGCAGTGCTAGAGGTCGCGGATATGAAAAACTGTTTTTT.

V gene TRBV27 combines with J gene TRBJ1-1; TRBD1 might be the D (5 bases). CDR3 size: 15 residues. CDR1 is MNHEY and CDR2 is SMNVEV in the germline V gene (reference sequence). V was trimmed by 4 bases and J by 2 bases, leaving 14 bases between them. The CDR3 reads CASSSPGWGNTEAFF. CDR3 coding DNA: TGTGCCAGCAGTTCCCCAGGGTGGGGAAACACTGAAGCTTTCTTT.